This entry describes one T cell receptor (beta chain). What it recognizes is unknown. This entry is derived from a study of T cell responses to AZD1222 COVID-19 vaccine. The study's findings and limits: It was only a handful of AZD1222 recipients who were seropositive at baseline.

Doses given second, at about 4 or about 12 weeks, were pooled. Trimming at V came to 5 bases and at J to 1 base, leaving 7 bases not matched to a gene. CDR1 and CDR2 (germline): SEHNR, FQNEAQ (reference sequence). The CDR3 is 15 amino acids. Assay: immunoSEQ multiplex PCR; the TCRdb copy retains only in-frame clones and omits some. Here the sample spans 90,000 to 120,000 clones, roughly 90% being singletons. The chain has TRBV7-9 and TRBJ2-7; 8 bases are shared with TRBD2. The sample here was peripheral blood, taken 28 days after the second AZD1222 dose. This TCR came from an adult who received the AZD1222 COVID-19 vaccine. The CDR3: CASSISGTASYEQYF. CDR3 sequence (DNA): TGTGCCAGCAGCATTAGCGGGACCGCTTCCTACGAGCAGTACTTC.